Sequencing of this T cell receptor (beta chain) was carried out in a study of cytotoxic CD8 clonotypes in ibrutinib-treated CLL. Study results and limitations: Higher clonality was seen at ibrutinib response and a return toward baseline at progression. T-cell clonality at baseline went above that of age-matched healthy donors and rose and fell with circulating CD8+ T-cell counts.

In germline, CDR1 is SGHKS, CDR2 YYEKEE (reference sequence). V was pared by 4 bases and J by 6 bases, with 10 bases between. CDR3 length: 12 amino acids. Concerning this clone itself: Its cognate antigen is unknown.

Sequenced by immunoSEQ multiplex PCR; TCRdb stores in-frame clones only, minus some. The sample yields approximately 70,000 clones, 90% seen once. The V call is TRBV5-5, the J call TRBJ1-1; unclear D gene. This clonotype was obtained from a human donor with chronic lymphocytic leukemia. The material was PBMCs, obtained after 12 months of ibrutinib treatment. The CDR3 DNA sequence: TGTGCCAGCAGCCCCTCCGGGGCTGAAGCTTTCTTT. Translation gives CASSPSGAEAFF.